One T cell receptor (beta chain) is described in this entry. Germline loops: CDR1 MGHRA, CDR2 YSYEKL. The CDR3 has 17 residues. The V gene lost 3 bases and the J gene lost 10 bases, with 24 bases spanning the gap. The sample is drawn from a study of shared T cell receptors in the human thymus. Assay used: immunoSEQ multiplex PCR; TCRdb lists only in-frame clones, some missing. The sample holds 700,000 to 750,000 clones; 70% to 90% are singletons and the top ten take roughly 0.01%. These same records also appear under a second study, on human thymus T cells.

The clonotype was recovered from a girl under three years old with a congenital heart defect. Sequencing input: thymocytes. The chain employs TRBV4-1 and TRBJ1-4; D is ambiguous. The CDR3 sequence is CASSHPADIGGPGKLFF. CDR3 DNA sequence: TGCGCCAGCAGCCATCCGGCCGATATCGGAGGTCCGGGAAAACTGTTTTTT.